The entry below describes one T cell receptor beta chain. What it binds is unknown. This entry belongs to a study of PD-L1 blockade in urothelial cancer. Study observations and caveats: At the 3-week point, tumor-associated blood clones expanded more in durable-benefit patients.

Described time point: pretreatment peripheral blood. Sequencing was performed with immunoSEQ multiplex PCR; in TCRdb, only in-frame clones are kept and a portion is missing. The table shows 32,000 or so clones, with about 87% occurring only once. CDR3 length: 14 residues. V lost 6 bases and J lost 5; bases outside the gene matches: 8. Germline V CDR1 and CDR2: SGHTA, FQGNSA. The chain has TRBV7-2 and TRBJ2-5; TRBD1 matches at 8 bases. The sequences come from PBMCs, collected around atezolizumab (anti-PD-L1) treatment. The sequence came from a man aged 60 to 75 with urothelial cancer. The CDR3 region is CASSSNRGKETQYF. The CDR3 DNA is TGTGCCAGCAGTTCCAACAGGGGGAAGGAGACCCAGTACTTC.